The 31 T cell receptor beta chains below all came from one sample that was sequenced in a study of blood T cell repertoires in COVID-19. Clones were sequenced by immunoSEQ multiplex PCR, and TCRdb holds only the in-frame ones, with some missing. The sample holds approximately 210,000 clones, 89% seen once. The material sequenced was PBMCs or T cells enriched from blood (not recorded which). The source is a woman aged 18-29 years who had recovered from COVID-19.

V is TRBV5-1 and J is TRBJ1-2, with D perhaps matching TRBD1 (5 bases). The germline V gene has CDR1 SGHRS and CDR2 YFSETQ. The CDR3 covers 13 residues. V lost 1 base to trimming and J lost 7 bases, with 11 bases between them. The CDR3 DNA reads as TGCGCCAGCAGCTTGCTGGGTAGGGGTGGCTACACCTTC. Protein sequence: CASSLLGRGGYTF.

This clone was recorded only once. The chain joins TRBV7-8 to TRBJ1-1; D perhaps matches TRBD1 (6 bases). This CDR3 is built from 12 residues. V lost 5 bases and J lost 7, with 11 bases in between. The germline V gene has CDR1 SGHVS and CDR2 FQNEAQ. CDR3 region: CASSVPGVEAFF. The CDR3 nucleotides are TGTGCCAGCAGCGTACCAGGGGTTGAAGCTTTCTTT. Full variable domain (outside the CDR3, taken from reference TRBV7-8 and TRBJ1-1): GAGVSQSPRYKVAKRGQDVALRCDPISGHVSLFWYQQALGQGPEFLTYFQNEAQLDKSGLPSDRFFAERPEGSVSTLKIQRTQQEDSAVYLCASSVPGVEAFFGQGTRLTVV.

The CDR3 DNA is TGCGCCAGCAGCTTAGCGGGGGGTAAGAGAACCCAGTACTTC. Protein sequence: CASSLAGGKRTQYF. The V gene is TRBV5-1, the J gene TRBJ2-5; TRBD2 agrees at 9 bases. The germline CDR1 and CDR2 sequences are SGHRS and YFSETQ. The CDR3 runs to 14 residues. V dropped 2 bases and J dropped 8; count of bases not matched to a gene: 7.

This chain uses TRBV2 with TRBJ1-1, with D unclear. Trimming removed 4 bases from V and 0 bases from J, with 9 bases in between. The CDR3 sequence is 14 residues long. Looked up from germline, CDR1 is SNHLY and CDR2 is FYNNEI. This chain's CDR3 is CASSGRFMNTEAFF. Written as DNA, the CDR3 is TGTGCCAGCAGTGGGCGGTTCATGAACACTGAAGCTTTCTTT.

In this sample, this clone turned up once. The chain is built from TRBV28 and TRBJ2-1; possibly TRBD1 for D (6 bases). Germline V gene lookup returns CDR1 MDHEN and CDR2 SYDVKM. The CDR3 has 14 residues. The germline V and J ends were trimmed by 5 bases and 4 bases, with 12 bases remaining between them. The CDR3 coding sequence is TGTGCCAGCAGTCCAGGGGACATTTACAATGAGCAGTTCTTC. Its translation is CASSPGDIYNEQFF. The whole variable domain, filled in from reference TRBV28 and TRBJ2-1, reads DVKVTQSSRYLVKRTGEKVFLECVQDMDHENMFWYRQDPGLGLRLIYFSYDVKMKEKGDIPEGYSVSREKKERFSLILESASTNQTSMYLCASSPGDIYNEQFFGPGTRLTVL.

V and J are TRBV25-1 and TRBJ2-7; D is possibly TRBD2 (7 bases). Between the trimmed V and J ends, which lost 1 base and 6 bases, there was a span of 16 bases. Germline-derived CDR1 and CDR2 are MGHDK and SYGVNS. The CDR3 has 15 amino acids. This CDR3 reads CASSEFLRGRGEQYF. In nucleotides, the CDR3 is TGTGCCAGCAGTGAATTCTTGCGGGGGCGAGGCGAGCAGTACTTC.

The rearrangement joins TRBV3-1 (or the pseudogene TRBV3-2) to TRBJ1-2; 7 bases match TRBD1. The CDR3 loop spans 15 amino acids. CDR1 and CDR2 from the germline V gene are LGHDT and YNNKEL (reference sequence). Trimming at V came to 4 bases and at J to 3 bases, leaving 8 bases not matched to a gene. The DNA of the CDR3 is TGTGCCAGCAGCCTATCAGACAGGGTGGACTATGGCTACACCTTC. As protein: CASSLSDRVDYGYTF.

The V call is TRBV7-9, the J call TRBJ2-1; D uncertain. The CDR3 consists of 13 residues. CDR1 SEHNR and CDR2 FQNEAQ come from the germline V gene (reference sequence). Trimming removed 5 bases from V and 8 bases from J, with 13 bases in between. The CDR3 sequence is CASSPPIHYEQFF. For the CDR3, the DNA is TGTGCCAGCAGCCCCCCCATACATTATGAGCAGTTCTTC.

V gene TRBV20-1 combines with J gene TRBJ2-5, with D possibly matching TRBD2 (6 bases). CDR3 length: 13 residues. From germline, CDR1 is DFQATT and CDR2 SNEGSKA (reference sequence). V was cut by 3 bases and J by 0 bases, with 8 bases left in between. The DNA of the CDR3 is TGCAGTGCTAGTTGGGGGGACCAAGAGACCCAGTACTTC. Its protein product is CSASWGDQETQYF.

The rearrangement uses TRBV19 and TRBJ1-1, with D perhaps matching TRBD1 (5 bases). Deletions cut 2 bases from V and 6 bases from J, with 16 bases between. This CDR3 comprises 15 residues. Germline loops: CDR1 LNHDA, CDR2 SQIVND (reference sequence). The CDR3 spells CASSIRSRARAEAFF. The CDR3 nucleotides are TGTGCCAGTAGTATACGGTCCAGGGCCAGGGCTGAAGCTTTCTTT.

The gene calls are TRBV2 and TRBJ1-5; D remains ambiguous. The CDR3 totals 15 residues. Per germline, CDR1 SNHLY and CDR2 FYNNEI. Trimming pared 0 bases from V and 9 bases from J, leaving 15 bases between. CDR3 bases: TGTGCCAGCAGTGAAGCGCGGGCAGGACGGGGGCCCCAGCATTTT. Its protein is CASSEARAGRGPQHF.

This clone was counted once. This chain links TRBV6-5 with TRBJ1-2; D is perhaps TRBD1 (5 bases). Trimming left V 5 bases short and J 9 bases short, with 13 bases between. Germline V gene lookup returns CDR1 MNHEY and CDR2 SVGAGI. This CDR3 is built from 12 residues. The CDR3 DNA sequence: TGTGCCAGCAGTCCCTCCGGGGGGAGCTACACCTTC. Protein: CASSPSGGSYTF.

The genes are TRBV3-1 (or the pseudogene TRBV3-2) and TRBJ1-2; D is unresolved. V lost 5 bases and J 1 base, leaving 11 bases between the germline ends. The germline gives CDR1 LGHDT, CDR2 YNNKEL (reference sequence). This CDR3 region has 14 residues. The CDR3 nucleotides are TGTGCCAGCAGCTCCCGGGAGTTTAACTATGGCTACACCTTC. Protein product: CASSSREFNYGYTF.

The chain links TRBV28 to TRBJ1-5; tentative D call: TRBD1 (5 bases). V gave up 4 bases and J gave up 3 bases, with 13 bases separating them. Germline V gene data show CDR1 as MDHEN and CDR2 as SYDVKM. There are 15 residues in the CDR3. This CDR3 is CASSSAGGYNQPQHF. The CDR3 nucleotides are TGTGCCAGCAGTTCCGCGGGGGGTTACAATCAGCCCCAGCATTTT.

The count of this clone is one. The V and J genes are TRBV24-1 and TRBJ2-1; a weak D match, TRBD1 (5 bases). The CDR3 loop spans 16 amino acids. Germline V gives CDR1 KGHDR, CDR2 SFDVKD. V was shortened by 7 bases and J by 9 bases, with 24 bases between the two germline ends. CDR3: CATSARGVLRRSEQFF. The CDR3 nucleotides read TGTGCCACCAGCGCTAGGGGCGTTCTGAGGCGGAGTGAGCAGTTCTTC.

The J gene is TRBJ1-2, the V gene TRBV30; D uncertain. The CDR3 is 12 residues long. Trimming took 0 bases from V and 8 from J, leaving 10 bases between them. CDR1 is GTSNPN and CDR2 is SVGIG in the germline V gene (reference sequence). This CDR3 is CAWSVARVGYTF. The CDR3 nucleotides are TGTGCCTGGAGTGTTGCGCGCGTCGGCTACACCTTC.

V is TRBV5-6 and J is TRBJ2-7; 14 bases are a match to TRBD2. After removal of 4 bases from V and 1 base from J, the junction contained 13 bases not matched to a gene. The CDR3 loop spans 19 amino acids. Germline V gene lookup returns CDR1 SGHDT and CDR2 YYEEEE. The CDR3 coding sequence is TGTGCCAGCAGCCGACTTGGACTAGCGGGGGGACAAAAATCCTACGAGCAGTACTTC. Amino acids: CASSRLGLAGGQKSYEQYF.

In DNA, the CDR3 is TGTGCCAGCAGTGATGCAGGGGGCGCGATCTACGAGCAGTACTTC. Protein: CASSDAGGAIYEQYF. The genes are TRBV25-1 and TRBJ2-7; 8 nucleotides agree with TRBD1. The ends lost 3 bases at V and 3 bases at J; junction bases unmatched: 7. The CDR3 spans 15 residues. Per germline, CDR1 MGHDK and CDR2 SYGVNS.

The chain recombines TRBV28 with TRBJ2-3, with D perhaps TRBD1 (6 bases). CDR3 length: 15 amino acids. V dropped 3 bases and J dropped 4 bases, with 14 bases sitting between them. Germline V gene sequence: CDR1 MDHEN, CDR2 SYDVKM. The CDR3 nucleotides are TGTGCCAGCAGTTTGTATCAGGGGTCAGCAGATACGCAGTATTTT. This encodes CASSLYQGSADTQYF.

This clone was seen only once. The V call is TRBV27, the J call TRBJ2-7; 8 bases map to TRBD1. J gave up 3 bases and V 5 bases, and 6 bases lay outside the gene matches. CDR1 is MNHEY, CDR2 SMNVEV, per germline (reference sequence). CDR3 size: 14 residues. The CDR3 nucleotides read TGTGCCAGCAGTACCCGGGACAGGATCTACGAGCAGTACTTC. This encodes CASSTRDRIYEQYF.

Turning to this clone: Other nucleotide sequences in the sample specify the same CDR3. The chain joins TRBV2 to TRBJ2-7, with 7 bases identical to TRBD1. CDR1 is SNHLY, CDR2 FYNNEI, per germline. V was pared by 7 bases and J by 1 base, with 4 bases of the junction left unmatched. The CDR3 extends over 13 amino acids. The CDR3 DNA is TGTGCCAGCAACCGGGACAGTTCCTACGAGCAGTACTTC. It specifies CASNRDSSYEQYF.

V is TRBV11-1 and J is TRBJ1-2; D ambiguous. V was shortened by 3 bases and J by 8 bases, with 13 bases between the two germline ends. Germline loops: CDR1 SGHAT, CDR2 FQDESV (reference sequence). The CDR3 is 13 amino acids. The CDR3 reads CASSFEVGQGYTF. Written as DNA, the CDR3 is TGTGCCAGCAGCTTTGAAGTTGGGCAAGGCTACACCTTC. The full variable domain, rest sourced from reference TRBV11-1 and TRBJ1-2, is EAEVAQSPRYKITEKSQAVAFWCDPISGHATLYWYRQILGQGPELLVQFQDESVVDDSQLPKDRFSAERLKGVDSTLKIQPAELGDSAMYLCASSFEVGQGYTFGSGTRLTVV.

The V call is TRBV10-3, the J call TRBJ2-3; 10 bases match TRBD2. Losses at the gene ends were 3 bases for V and 3 bases for J; bases not matched to a gene: 9. In germline, CDR1 is ENHRY, CDR2 SYGVKD. This CDR3 spans 17 amino acids. The CDR3 protein is CAISDSRTSGATDTQYF. The CDR3 DNA reads as TGTGCCATCAGTGATTCCCGGACTAGCGGTGCAACAGATACGCAGTATTTT.

The chain couples TRBV25-1 to TRBJ1-6; D unresolved. Germline lookup yields CDR1 MGHDK and CDR2 SYGVNS. There are 12 residues in the CDR3. V dropped 7 bases and J dropped 9 bases, with 10 bases sitting between them. The CDR3 protein is CASNGLGSPLHF. In DNA, the CDR3 is TGTGCCAGCAATGGGCTGGGTTCACCCCTCCACTTT.

This chain uses TRBV9 with TRBJ2-1; TRBD2 agrees at 10 bases. The CDR3 covers 17 residues. The V and J ends lost 0 bases and 4 bases, in that order; junction bases with no gene match: 7. Germline lookup yields CDR1 SGDLS and CDR2 YYNGEE. DNA for the CDR3: TGTGCCAGCAGCGTAGATGCAGGGACTAGCGCGTACAATGAGCAGTTCTTC. It translates to CASSVDAGTSAYNEQFF.

The chain uses TRBV4-2 and TRBJ2-5; TRBD2 aligns across 16 bases. The trim removed 4 bases at V and 4 bases at J, leaving 9 bases unmatched. Germline loops: CDR1 LGHNA, CDR2 YNFKEQ. This CDR3 has 18 amino acids. The CDR3 DNA reads as TGTGCCAGCAGCCGCGCTTCGGGACTAGCGGGGGGGCTAGAGACCCAGTACTTC. It encodes CASSRASGLAGGLETQYF.

The chain carries TRBV5-4 and TRBJ2-1, with D perhaps matching TRBD2 (6 bases). The V gene's germline CDR1 is SGHNT and CDR2 YYREEE (reference sequence). Trimming removed 0 bases from V and 0 bases from J, with 10 bases in between. This CDR3 comprises 16 residues. The CDR3 nucleotides are TGTGCCAGCAGCTTGGGAGCCGGGGGCTCCTACAATGAGCAGTTCTTC. Amino acids: CASSLGAGGSYNEQFF.

V and J are TRBV9 and TRBJ2-2, with D tentatively TRBD1 (5 bases). Germline loops: CDR1 SGDLS, CDR2 YYNGEE. The CDR3 loop spans 15 amino acids. Trimming took 3 bases from V and 6 from J, leaving 15 bases between them. The CDR3 sequence is CASSGRTGWPGELFF. DNA for the CDR3: TGTGCCAGCAGCGGACGCACAGGCTGGCCCGGGGAGCTGTTTTTT.

For the CDR3, the DNA is TGTGCCAGTAGTGCCCACAGGGGGCCTCAGCCCCAGCATTTT. Its protein is CASSAHRGPQPQHF. V gene TRBV19 combines with J gene TRBJ1-5; TRBD1 matches at 9 bases. CDR1 and CDR2 (germline): LNHDA, SQIVND (reference sequence). Unmatched junction bases numbered 5, after V lost 5 bases and J lost 6 bases. This CDR3 comprises 14 residues. Combining the CDR3 with reference TRBV19 and TRBJ1-5 gives the whole variable domain DGGITQSPKYLFRKEGQNVTLSCEQNLNHDAMYWYRQDPGQGLRLIYYSQIVNDFQKGDIAEGYSVSREKKESFPLTVTSAQKNPTAFYLCASSAHRGPQPQHFGDGTRLSIL.

The rearrangement uses TRBV4-1 and TRBJ2-4, with a tentative D call TRBD1 (6 bases). Germline lookup yields CDR1 MGHRA and CDR2 YSYEKL. The CDR3 covers 19 residues. Trimming removed 0 bases at V and 0 bases at J, with 18 bases between. The CDR3 is CASSQDPDSWDIAKNIQYF. In nucleotides, the CDR3 is TGCGCCAGCAGCCAAGATCCGGACAGCTGGGACATAGCCAAAAACATTCAGTACTTC.

The V gene is TRBV12-5, the J gene TRBJ1-1, with D unclear. Germline V gene lookup returns CDR1 LGHNT and CDR2 FRNRAP. This CDR3 is built from 13 residues. The ends were cut back, 2 bases at V and 11 bases at J, with 15 bases in the middle. The CDR3 DNA reads TGTGCTAGTGGTTTGATCCCCCCATGGCGGGCTTTCTTT. Its protein is CASGLIPPWRAFF. Based on the CDR3 plus reference TRBV12-5 and TRBJ1-1, the full variable domain is DARVTQTPRHKVTEMGQEVTMRCQPILGHNTVFWYRQTMMQGLELLAYFRNRAPLDDSGMPKDRFSAEMPDATLATLKIQPSEPRDSAVYFCASGLIPPWRAFFGQGTRLTVV.